The 27 T cell receptor beta chains below all came from one sample that was sequenced in a study of beta chain features in type 1 diabetes. Whole-study findings and limits: Among all four CD4+ subsets, Type 1 diabetes patients had TCRB CDR3s that were moderately but significantly shorter.

No antigen has been identified for these receptors. What was sequenced were expressed TCRB transcripts, since all of the isolated RNA had been reverse transcribed. Using immunoSEQ multiplex PCR, the repertoire was profiled, and TCRdb retains in-frame clones only, with some absent. This table has under 300,000 clones, approximately 14% appearing once. Sequenced sample: naive CD4+ T cells from blood. These receptors all come from a man aged 25 to 45 with type 1 diabetes.

V gene TRBV30 combines with J gene TRBJ2-4; 8 nucleotides align to TRBD1. Germline CDR1 and CDR2: GTSNPN and SVGIG (reference sequence). Germline trimming cut 0 bases from V and 6 bases from J; bases unmatched to any gene: 7. The CDR3 runs to 15 residues. In DNA, the CDR3 is TGTGCCTGGAGTGTCCGAGACAGGGGAAGAAACATTCAGTACTTC. Its translation is CAWSVRDRGRNIQYF. The variable domain in full, with the rest retrieved from reference TRBV30 and TRBJ2-4, is SQTIHQWPATLVQPVGSPLSLECTVEGTSNPNLYWYRQAAGRGLQLLFYSVGIGQISSEVPQNLSASRPQDRQFILSSKKLLLSDSGFYLCAWSVRDRGRNIQYFGAGTRLSVL.

Here the CDR3 DNA reads TGCGCCAGCAGCCAACAGGGTCCCAATCAGCCCCAGCATTTT. Amino acids: CASSQQGPNQPQHF. This chain joins TRBV4-1 and TRBJ1-5, with D perhaps matching TRBD1 (5 bases). Deletions cut 2 bases from V and 3 bases from J, with 8 bases between. This CDR3 region has 14 residues. Germline assignment: CDR1 MGHRA and CDR2 YSYEKL.

The rearrangement uses TRBV11-1 and TRBJ2-1, with D possibly matching TRBD1 (6 bases). The germline gives CDR1 SGHAT, CDR2 FQDESV (reference sequence). There are 13 residues in the CDR3. V lost 3 bases and J lost 8, with 11 bases in between. The CDR3 here is CASSFGGFDEQFF. The CDR3 bases are TGTGCCAGCAGCTTTGGGGGCTTCGATGAGCAGTTCTTC.

V gene TRBV19 combines with J gene TRBJ2-6; 10 positions match TRBD2. The V gene end was trimmed by 2 bases and the J gene end by 3 bases; junction bases not matched to a gene: 7. CDR1 LNHDA and CDR2 SQIVND come from the germline V gene (reference sequence). The CDR3 covers 18 residues. This chain's CDR3 is CASSITSGTIVGANVLTF. The CDR3 DNA is TGTGCCAGTAGTATAACTAGCGGGACCATAGTTGGGGCCAACGTCCTGACTTTC.

The chain recombines TRBV9 with TRBJ2-2; no definite D call. This CDR3 region has 15 residues. V was shortened by 3 bases and J by 7 bases, with 16 bases between the two germline ends. Germline CDR1 reads SGDLS; CDR2 reads YYNGEE. CDR3 sequence (DNA): TGTGCCAGCAGCGCGAGAGAGACATTGAGCGGGGAGCTGTTTTTT. This sequence encodes CASSARETLSGELFF.

The rearrangement joins TRBV7-9 to TRBJ1-5; D gene ambiguous. The germline V gene encodes CDR1 SEHNR and CDR2 FQNEAQ (reference sequence). V lost 2 bases and J lost 5, with 4 bases in between. This CDR3 is built from 12 residues. CDR3 DNA: TGTGCCAGCAGCTTACAGGATCAGCCCCAGCATTTT. Amino acids: CASSLQDQPQHF.

This clone has more than one count but fewer than ten. This chain uses TRBV13 with TRBJ2-5, with a possible D match to TRBD1 (6 bases). V was pared by 5 bases and J by 1 base, with 14 bases between. CDR3 length equals 15 residues. The germline V gene encodes CDR1 PRHDT and CDR2 FYEKMQ (reference sequence). The CDR3 DNA is TGTGCCAGCAGCCGAGGATGGGGGCCCCAAGAGACCCAGTACTTC. This sequence encodes CASSRGWGPQETQYF.

The genes are TRBV6-5 and TRBJ1-3, with 8 nucleotides matching TRBD1. CDR1 is MNHEY and CDR2 is SVGAGI in the germline V gene. This CDR3 spans 15 amino acids. J gave up 1 base and V 4 bases, and 3 bases lay outside the gene matches. The CDR3 region is CASSSWDRSGNTIYF. The CDR3 DNA follows: TGTGCCAGCAGTTCCTGGGACAGGTCTGGAAACACCATATATTTT.

This chain's CDR3 is CASSRTGDSAFF. CDR3 bases: TGCGCCAGCAGCAGGACAGGGGATAGCGCTTTCTTT. The rearrangement uses TRBV5-1 and TRBJ1-1, with 9 bases matching TRBD1. The CDR3 covers 12 residues. V shed 4 bases, J shed 11 bases, and the junction held 6 bases outside the gene matches. Germline V gene sequence: CDR1 SGHRS, CDR2 YFSETQ.

This clone was found a few times. The chain is built from TRBV2 and TRBJ2-2, with 7 positions matching TRBD1. V was clipped by 8 bases and J by 3 bases; unmatched bases: 6. Germline assignment: CDR1 SNHLY and CDR2 FYNNEI. This CDR3 region has 14 residues. CDR3 residues: CASGQGVDTGELFF. The CDR3, as DNA: TGTGCCAGCGGGCAGGGGGTAGACACCGGGGAGCTGTTTTTT.

The chain couples TRBV18 to TRBJ2-3, with 8 bases lining up with TRBD2. Per the germline V gene, CDR1 is KGHSH and CDR2 is LQKENI. Trimming at V came to 3 bases and at J to 7 bases, leaving 9 bases not matched to a gene. CDR3 length: 15 amino acids. The CDR3 coding sequence is TGTGCCAGCTCACCGCTCGGGGGGGCCTCAAATACGCAGTATTTT. Translation gives CASSPLGGASNTQYF.

This clone was seen more than once but under ten times. V usage is TRBV10-3 and J usage is TRBJ1-1; D possibly corresponds to TRBD1 (5 bases). Between the trimmed V and J ends, which lost 11 bases and 1 base, there was a span of 17 bases. The germline V gene encodes CDR1 ENHRY and CDR2 SYGVKD. The CDR3 extends over 14 amino acids. Here the CDR3 DNA reads TGTGCCTCCTCAACGGGGGACGGGAACACTGAAGCTTTCTTT. Encoded protein: CASSTGDGNTEAFF.

The sample holds a few counts of this clone. The gene calls are TRBV30 and TRBJ1-1; no firm D call. Germline V gene sequence: CDR1 GTSNPN, CDR2 SVGIG (reference sequence). Trimming left V 2 bases short and J 10 bases short, with 11 bases between. This CDR3 is 11 amino acids long. The CDR3 protein is CAWSTTAGAFF. The CDR3 nucleotides read TGTGCCTGGAGTACAACCGCGGGAGCTTTCTTT.

The table lists this clone with a few counts. The chain is built from TRBV4-1 and TRBJ2-5, with a weak D call TRBD2 (5 bases). Germline values: CDR1 MGHRA, CDR2 YSYEKL. CDR3 length: 15 residues. V was cut by 4 bases and J by 1 base, with 13 bases left in between. CDR3 sequence: CASSPNGLGQETQYF. In DNA form, the CDR3 reads TGCGCCAGCAGCCCAAATGGACTGGGCCAAGAGACCCAGTACTTC.

V and J are TRBV10-3 and TRBJ1-1; a weak D match, TRBD1 (5 bases). V dropped 7 bases and J dropped 2 bases, with 11 bases sitting between them. The CDR3 is made up of 13 amino acids. CDR1 is ENHRY and CDR2 is SYGVKD in the germline V gene. CDR3 sequence (DNA): TGTGCCATCACCACAGGAGATAACACTGAAGCTTTCTTT. This encodes CAITTGDNTEAFF.

This clone was counted only a few times. This sample also contains other DNA sequences that code for the same CDR3. The chain is built from TRBV30 and TRBJ1-2; D is unresolved. The V end was cut by 4 bases, the J end by 4 bases, with 10 bases between. From germline, CDR1 is GTSNPN and CDR2 SVGIG (reference sequence). The CDR3 totals 12 residues. The CDR3 reads CAWTDTSYGYTF. CDR3 sequence (DNA): TGTGCCTGGACCGACACGTCCTATGGCTACACCTTC. Supplemented by reference TRBV30 and TRBJ1-2, the full variable domain reads SQTIHQWPATLVQPVGSPLSLECTVEGTSNPNLYWYRQAAGRGLQLLFYSVGIGQISSEVPQNLSASRPQDRQFILSSKKLLLSDSGFYLCAWTDTSYGYTFGSGTRLTVV.

This clone was seen a few times. The same CDR3 also results from other DNA sequences found in this sample. This chain uses TRBV7-9 with TRBJ1-2, with 10 bases that match TRBD1. CDR3 size: 14 residues. Germline V gene sequence: CDR1 SEHNR, CDR2 FQNEAQ (reference sequence). With V trimmed by 5 bases and J by 2 bases, 2 bases remained unmatched. CDR3 region: CASSLGQGNYGYTF. In nucleotides, the CDR3 is TGTGCCAGCAGCCTGGGACAGGGGAACTATGGCTACACCTTC.

The chain carries TRBV19 and TRBJ2-5; 9 nucleotides match TRBD1. Germline trimming cut 3 bases from V and 6 bases from J; bases unmatched to any gene: 5. The CDR3 has 14 residues. The germline V gene encodes CDR1 LNHDA and CDR2 SQIVND (reference sequence). CDR3 protein: CASSIQQGAKTQYF. CDR3 sequence (DNA): TGTGCCAGTAGTATCCAACAGGGGGCGAAGACCCAGTACTTC. Full variable domain (rest looked up from reference TRBV19 and TRBJ2-5): DGGITQSPKYLFRKEGQNVTLSCEQNLNHDAMYWYRQDPGQGLRLIYYSQIVNDFQKGDIAEGYSVSREKKESFPLTVTSAQKNPTAFYLCASSIQQGAKTQYFGPGTRLLVL.

This clone was counted between two and nine times. CDR3 DNA: TGCAGCGGGGGCGCCGGGGGGGACGAGCAGTACTTC. Protein sequence: CSGGAGGDEQYF. This rearrangement joins TRBV29-1 to TRBJ2-5; 8 bases agree with TRBD2. The J call may be in error: the DNA end matches TRBJ2-7 better. Per germline, CDR1 SQVTM and CDR2 ANQGSEA. The CDR3 has 12 residues.

V gene TRBV5-1 combines with J gene TRBJ1-1, with D perhaps matching TRBD1 (6 bases). The CDR3 consists of 17 residues. Trimming cost V 1 base and J 0 bases, with 16 bases left between them. CDR1 SGHRS and CDR2 YFSETQ come from the germline V gene. CDR3 loop: CASSLFTGTNMNTEAFF. CDR3 in DNA: TGCGCCAGCAGCTTGTTTACCGGGACAAACATGAACACTGAAGCTTTCTTT. Based on the CDR3 plus reference TRBV5-1 and TRBJ1-1, the full variable domain is KAGVTQTPRYLIKTRGQQVTLSCSPISGHRSVSWYQQTPGQGLQFLFEYFSETQRNKGNFPGRFSGRQFSNSRSEMNVSTLELGDSALYLCASSLFTGTNMNTEAFFGQGTRLTVV.

A few counts support this clone. The V gene is TRBV7-2, the J gene TRBJ2-1; 12 bases agree with TRBD1. After removal of 8 bases from V and 1 base from J, the junction contained 3 bases not matched to a gene. The germline CDR1 and CDR2 sequences are SGHTA and FQGNSA. The CDR3 sequence is 15 residues long. The CDR3 loop reads CASSGQGASYNEQFF. The CDR3 DNA reads as TGTGCCAGCTCGGGACAGGGGGCGTCCTACAATGAGCAGTTCTTC.

This clone appeared a few times. This chain links TRBV29-1 with TRBJ1-5, with D tentatively TRBD1 (5 bases). Germline CDR1 is SQVTM and CDR2 is ANQGSEA. This CDR3 is 15 amino acids long. With 0 bases removed from V and 9 bases from J, the gap between germline ends came to 18 bases. The CDR3: CSVEEAGGVNAPQHF. The DNA for the CDR3 is TGCAGCGTTGAAGAAGCTGGGGGGGTTAATGCGCCCCAGCATTTT.

Only a few counts were recorded for this clone. This chain joins TRBV7-9 and TRBJ1-2; D call uncertain. V was shortened by 4 bases and J by 4 bases, with 13 bases between the two germline ends. The germline V gene encodes CDR1 SEHNR and CDR2 FQNEAQ (reference sequence). The CDR3 is made up of 14 amino acids. The CDR3 DNA sequence: TGTGCCAGCAGCTCCCCGACGGAGCCCTATGGCTACACCTTC. Protein: CASSSPTEPYGYTF.

The chain uses TRBV15 and TRBJ2-7; the D is unclear. V gave up 4 bases and J gave up 3 bases, with 7 bases separating them. This CDR3 spans 12 amino acids. CDR1 and CDR2 from the germline V gene are LNHNV and YYDKDF (reference sequence). In nucleotides, the CDR3 is TGTGCCACCAGCATCCCGGGCTACGAGCAGTACTTC. This sequence encodes CATSIPGYEQYF.

This clone was seen more than once but under ten times. The chain joins TRBV29-1 to TRBJ2-5, with D possibly TRBD2 on 7 matching bases. The CDR3 runs to 12 residues. The germline V gene encodes CDR1 SQVTM and CDR2 ANQGSEA. Trimming removed 7 bases at V and 7 bases at J, with 16 bases between. The CDR3 region is CSGDGGGGTQYF. Here the CDR3 DNA reads TGCAGCGGTGACGGGGGCGGGGGGACCCAGTACTTC.

J is TRBJ2-7 and V is TRBV11-2; no reliable D call. V was cut by 5 bases and J by 4 bases, with 15 bases left in between. Germline V CDR1 and CDR2: SGHAT, FQNNGV. The CDR3 sequence is 14 residues long. The CDR3 DNA reads TGTGCCAGCAGCCGGAGCTCGTCGGGTTACGAGCAGTACTTC. Translation: CASSRSSSGYEQYF.

This clone was seen only a few times. The chain combines TRBV7-9 with TRBJ2-5; D is possibly TRBD2 (5 bases). The CDR3 is made up of 13 amino acids. V was shortened by 5 bases and J by 2 bases, with 9 bases between the two germline ends. CDR1 and CDR2 from the germline V gene are SEHNR and FQNEAQ (reference sequence). The CDR3 loop reads CASSRGLQETQYF. CDR3 bases: TGTGCCAGCAGCCGGGGTTTACAAGAGACCCAGTACTTC.